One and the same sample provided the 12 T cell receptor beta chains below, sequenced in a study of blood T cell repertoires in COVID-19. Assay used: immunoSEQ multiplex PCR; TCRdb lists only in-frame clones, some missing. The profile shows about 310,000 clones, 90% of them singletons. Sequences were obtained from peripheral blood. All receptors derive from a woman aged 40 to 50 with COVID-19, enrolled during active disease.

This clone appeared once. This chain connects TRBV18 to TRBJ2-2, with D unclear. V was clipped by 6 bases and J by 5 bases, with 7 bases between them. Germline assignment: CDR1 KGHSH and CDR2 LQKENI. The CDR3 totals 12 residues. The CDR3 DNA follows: TGTGCCAGCTCGCAAGAGACCGGGGAGCTGTTTTTT. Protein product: CASSQETGELFF.

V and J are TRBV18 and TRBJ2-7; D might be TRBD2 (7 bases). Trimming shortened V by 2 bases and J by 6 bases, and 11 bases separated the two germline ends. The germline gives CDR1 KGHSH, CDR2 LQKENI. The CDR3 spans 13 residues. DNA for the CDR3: TGTGCCAGCTCACCAACGGGGGGCGCCGAGCAGTACTTC. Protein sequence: CASSPTGGAEQYF.

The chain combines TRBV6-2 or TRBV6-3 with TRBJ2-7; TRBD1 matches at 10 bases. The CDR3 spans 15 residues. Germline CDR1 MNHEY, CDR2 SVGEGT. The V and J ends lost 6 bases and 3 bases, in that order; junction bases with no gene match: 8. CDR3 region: CASSLPGQGHYEQYF. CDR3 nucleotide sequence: TGTGCCAGCAGCCTCCCGGGACAGGGGCACTACGAGCAGTACTTC.

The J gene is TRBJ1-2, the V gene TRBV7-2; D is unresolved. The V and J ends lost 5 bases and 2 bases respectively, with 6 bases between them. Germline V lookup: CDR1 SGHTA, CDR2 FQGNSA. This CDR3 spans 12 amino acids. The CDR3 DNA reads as TGTGCCAGCAGCGCCGGGAACTATGGCTACACCTTC. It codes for CASSAGNYGYTF. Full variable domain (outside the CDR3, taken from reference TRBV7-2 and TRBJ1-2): GAGVSQSPSNKVTEKGKDVELRCDPISGHTALYWYRQSLGQGLEFLIYFQGNSAPDKSGLPSDRFSAERTGGSVSTLTIQRTQQEDSAVYLCASSAGNYGYTFGSGTRLTVV.

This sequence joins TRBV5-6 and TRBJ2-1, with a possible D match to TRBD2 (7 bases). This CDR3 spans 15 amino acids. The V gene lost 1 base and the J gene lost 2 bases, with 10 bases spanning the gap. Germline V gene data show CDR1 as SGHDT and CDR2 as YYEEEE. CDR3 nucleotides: TGTGCCAGCAGCTTGAGGGGGGGTACCTACAATGAGCAGTTCTTC. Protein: CASSLRGGTYNEQFF.

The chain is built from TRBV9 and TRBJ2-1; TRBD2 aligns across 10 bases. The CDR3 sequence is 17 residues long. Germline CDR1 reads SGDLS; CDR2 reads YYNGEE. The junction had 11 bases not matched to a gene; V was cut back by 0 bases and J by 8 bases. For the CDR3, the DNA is TGTGCCAGCAGCGTAGATCCTTCTAGCGGGAGAGGGGATGAGCAGTTCTTC. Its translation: CASSVDPSSGRGDEQFF.

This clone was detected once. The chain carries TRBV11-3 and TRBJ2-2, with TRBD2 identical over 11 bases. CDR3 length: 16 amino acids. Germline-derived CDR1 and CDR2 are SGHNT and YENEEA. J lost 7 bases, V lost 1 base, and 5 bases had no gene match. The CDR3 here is CASSLGGTSGIGELFF. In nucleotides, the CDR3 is TGTGCCAGCAGCTTAGGTGGGACTAGCGGTATCGGGGAGCTGTTTTTT.

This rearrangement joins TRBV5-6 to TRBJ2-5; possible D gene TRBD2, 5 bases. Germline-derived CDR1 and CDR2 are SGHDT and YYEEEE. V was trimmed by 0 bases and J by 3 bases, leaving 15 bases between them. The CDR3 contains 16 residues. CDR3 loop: CASSLEPPGKEETQYF. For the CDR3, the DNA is TGTGCCAGCAGCTTGGAACCCCCGGGGAAAGAAGAGACCCAGTACTTC.

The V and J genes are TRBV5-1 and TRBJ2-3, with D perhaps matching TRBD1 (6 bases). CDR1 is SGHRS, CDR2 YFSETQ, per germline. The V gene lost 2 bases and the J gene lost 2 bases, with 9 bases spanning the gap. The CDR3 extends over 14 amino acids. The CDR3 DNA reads TGCGCCAGCAGCTTACAGGGAATCACAGATACGCAGTATTTT. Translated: CASSLQGITDTQYF.

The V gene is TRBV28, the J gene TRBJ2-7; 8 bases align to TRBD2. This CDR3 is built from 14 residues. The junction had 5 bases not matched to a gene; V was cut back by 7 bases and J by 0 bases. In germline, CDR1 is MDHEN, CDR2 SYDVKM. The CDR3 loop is CASTQAGASYEQYF. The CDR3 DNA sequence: TGTGCCAGCACCCAAGCGGGGGCCTCCTACGAGCAGTACTTC.

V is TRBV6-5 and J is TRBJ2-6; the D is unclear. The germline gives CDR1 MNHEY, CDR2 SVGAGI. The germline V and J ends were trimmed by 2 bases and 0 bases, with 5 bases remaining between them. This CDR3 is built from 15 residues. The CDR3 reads CASSYGSSGANVLTF. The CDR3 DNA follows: TGTGCCAGCAGTTACGGTAGCTCTGGGGCCAACGTCCTGACTTTC.

CDR3 region: CASSATQDYSNQPQHF. CDR3 in DNA: TGTGCCAGCAGTGCTACTCAGGATTATAGCAATCAGCCCCAGCATTTT. V usage is TRBV6-1 and J usage is TRBJ1-5; D remains ambiguous. Trimming cost V 4 bases and J 0 bases, with 13 bases left between them. CDR1 and CDR2 (germline): MNHNS, SASEGT. This CDR3 comprises 16 residues.